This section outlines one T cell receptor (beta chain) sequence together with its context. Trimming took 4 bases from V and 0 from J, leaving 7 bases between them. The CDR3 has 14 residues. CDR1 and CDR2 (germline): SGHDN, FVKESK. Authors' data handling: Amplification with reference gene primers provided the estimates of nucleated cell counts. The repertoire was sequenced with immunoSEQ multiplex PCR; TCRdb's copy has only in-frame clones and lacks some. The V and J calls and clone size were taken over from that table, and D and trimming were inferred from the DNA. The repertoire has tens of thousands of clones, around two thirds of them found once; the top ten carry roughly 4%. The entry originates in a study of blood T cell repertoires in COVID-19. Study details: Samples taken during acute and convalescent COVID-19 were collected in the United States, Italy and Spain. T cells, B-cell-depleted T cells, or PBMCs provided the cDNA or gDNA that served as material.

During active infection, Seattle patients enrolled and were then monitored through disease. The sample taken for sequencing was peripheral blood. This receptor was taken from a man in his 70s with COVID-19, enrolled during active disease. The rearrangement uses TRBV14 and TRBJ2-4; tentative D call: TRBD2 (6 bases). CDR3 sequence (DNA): TGTGCCAGCAGCCGAGCGGGAGCCAAAAACATTCAGTACTTC. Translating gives CASSRAGAKNIQYF.